The entry below gives a single T cell receptor beta chain sequence along with its context. Its antigen is unidentified. The data originate from a study of a mutant IDH1 vaccine in newly diagnosed glioma. About the research overall: Initiation of the vaccine course occurred 4-6 weeks after radiotherapy alone, or alongside temozolomide cycles. Study results and caveats: There seemed to be no relation between pseudoprogression and changes in top peripheral T cell clonotypes.

Described time point: week 35, safety follow-up. Each dose of the vaccine consisted of 300 ug of mutant IDH1 20-mer peptide, with topical imiquimod. Donors harbored newly found WHO grade 3 or 4 IDH1-mutant, ATRX-lost astrocytomas. The repertoire was sequenced with immunoSEQ multiplex PCR; TCRdb's copy has only in-frame clones and lacks some. The sample holds 40,000 to 55,000 clones; approximately 79% are singletons and the top ten take approximately 6.7%. The source material was PBMCs, sampled from a glioma patient whose treatment included an IDH1 peptide vaccine. The source is a man between 40 and 49 years old with glioma.

CDR3 sequence: CASREDRVTEAFF. In DNA form, the CDR3 reads TGCGCCAGCAGGGAAGACAGGGTCACTGAAGCTTTCTTT. The rearrangement uses TRBV10-1 and TRBJ1-1; 7 bases align to TRBD1. The CDR3 is 13 amino acids. With 6 bases clipped from V and 4 bases from J, the junction kept 5 bases outside the gene matches. Germline CDR1 is WNHNN and CDR2 is SYGVQD (reference sequence).